Below are 10 T cell receptor beta chains sequenced from a single sample in a study of control samples from healthy donors and cancer patients (dated by TCRdb to 2018 to 2020). The library was obtained by the immunoSEQ multiplex PCR assay. TCRdb re-hosts the immuneACCESS table, in-frame sequences only. Its copies lack some clones; in the studies checked, an unresolved V gene accounts for under half of them, and the cause for the rest is not known. The sample table contains about 48,000 clones; only one count was recorded for 85% to 95% of them. Of the sample, around 22% falls within the top ten clones. Sequencing input: PBMCs. All receptors come from a woman aged 45 to 65 with head and neck cancer.

The chain has TRBV29-1 and TRBJ1-1; 8 positions agree with TRBD1. CDR3 length equals 13 residues. Losses at the gene ends were 3 bases for V and 9 bases for J; bases not matched to a gene: 9. Germline CDR1 is SQVTM and CDR2 is ANQGSEA. The chain's CDR3 is CSVEGMSRGQAFF. In nucleotides, the CDR3 is TGCAGCGTTGAGGGTATGTCCAGGGGGCAAGCTTTCTTT.

The chain recombines TRBV29-1 with TRBJ1-4, with D possibly being TRBD1 (6 bases). This CDR3 is 14 amino acids long. Germline CDR1 and CDR2: SQVTM and ANQGSEA. Deletions cut 6 bases from V and 8 bases from J, with 19 bases between. The CDR3, as DNA: TGCAGCGTCCGATTGCTGGGGGCTGAGGAAAAACTGTTTTTT. It is translated as CSVRLLGAEEKLFF.

The DNA of the CDR3 is TGTGCCAGCAGCCAAGTGGTAGGGGGCGAAGTTGAAAAACTGTTTTTT. Protein product: CASSQVVGGEVEKLFF. This chain links TRBV14 with TRBJ1-4, with 7 bases matching TRBD1. The ends lost 1 base at V and 7 bases at J; junction bases unmatched: 9. Germline-derived CDR1 and CDR2 are SGHDN and FVKESK. This CDR3 contains 16 residues.

The chain carries TRBV15 and TRBJ2-7; D is possibly TRBD1 or TRBD2 (5 bases each). V lost 3 bases and J lost 7, with 16 bases in between. The V gene's germline CDR1 is LNHNV and CDR2 YYDKDF (reference sequence). The CDR3 spans 14 residues. CDR3 sequence reads: CATSSFMGEGEQYF. CDR3 in DNA: TGTGCCACCAGCAGCTTTATGGGGGAAGGGGAGCAGTACTTC.

This clone occurred once. This chain joins TRBV18 and TRBJ2-2, with a weak D call TRBD1 (6 bases). Trimming removed 3 bases from V and 1 base from J, with 12 bases in between. CDR3 length: 16 amino acids. The germline V gene has CDR1 KGHSH and CDR2 LQKENI. The CDR3 coding sequence is TGTGCCAGCTCACCGGAACAGGGACGGAACACCGGGGAGCTGTTTTTT. Translation gives CASSPEQGRNTGELFF.

The V gene is TRBV9, the J gene TRBJ1-4; D ambiguous. V lost 1 base and J 11 bases, leaving 12 bases between the germline ends. From germline, CDR1 is SGDLS and CDR2 YYNGEE. This CDR3 is built from 13 residues. CDR3 DNA: TGTGCCAGCAGCGTAACGGTCCCTGGGAAACTGTTTTTT. Translation gives CASSVTVPGKLFF.

This clone is medium-sized by share. Other DNA variants within this sample encode the same CDR3. The V and J genes are TRBV18 and TRBJ1-5; tentative D call: TRBD1 (6 bases). This CDR3 region has 13 residues. V lost 3 bases and J 4 bases, leaving 7 bases between the germline ends. The germline V gene has CDR1 KGHSH and CDR2 LQKENI. The chain's CDR3 is CASSPDRNQPQHF. The CDR3 nucleotides are TGTGCCAGCTCACCGGACAGAAATCAGCCCCAGCATTTT.

The V call is TRBV27, the J call TRBJ2-1, with D perhaps TRBD2 (5 bases). V lost 9 bases to trimming and J lost 0 bases, with 15 bases between them. This CDR3 comprises 15 residues. Germline lookup yields CDR1 MNHEY and CDR2 SMNVEV (reference sequence). DNA of the CDR3: TGTGCCAGTGCTGGCGGCACTAGCTCCTACAATGAGCAGTTCTTC. Protein product: CASAGGTSSYNEQFF.

This chain uses TRBV12-5 with TRBJ2-2; 7 bases match TRBD2. The CDR3 is 13 residues long. V shed 2 bases and J 9 bases; nucleotides not matched to a gene: 3. Per germline, CDR1 LGHNT and CDR2 FRNRAP. CDR3 sequence reads: CASGLSGVRELFF. CDR3 sequence (DNA): TGTGCTAGTGGTTTGAGCGGGGTTCGGGAGCTGTTTTTT.

The chain carries TRBV19 and TRBJ2-1; 9 bases agree with TRBD2. The germline CDR1 and CDR2 sequences are LNHDA and SQIVND (reference sequence). The CDR3 is 16 residues long. The ends lost 2 bases at V and 12 bases at J; junction bases unmatched: 14. The CDR3 DNA reads as TGTGCCAGTAGTATACGCAGGGGCGAGCGGGAGGTGAGGCAGTTCTTC. This encodes CASSIRRGEREVRQFF. The full variable domain, with the rest looked up from reference TRBV19 and TRBJ2-1, is DGGITQSPKYLFRKEGQNVTLSCEQNLNHDAMYWYRQDPGQGLRLIYYSQIVNDFQKGDIAEGYSVSREKKESFPLTVTSAQKNPTAFYLCASSIRRGEREVRQFFGPGTRLTVL.